These 28 T cell receptor beta chains share one sample of origin, sequenced in a study of blood T cells in healthy people across ages. A J-beta primer mix and a sample-barcoded 5' primer were used in a second PCR of about 7 to 12 cycles. TCRdb ran MiXCR on the 5' RACE reads and lists one entry per CDR3 protein. The sample shows around 1,500,000 distinct CDR3 sequences, around two fifths of them seen only once. Sequenced input: blood. Every receptor here comes from a woman aged 18-29 years in good health.

This clonotype was recorded a few times. The V gene is TRBV2, the J gene TRBJ2-5, with TRBD1 matching 10 bases. CDR3 length equals 12 residues. From germline, CDR1 is SNHLY and CDR2 FYNNEI. The junction had 6 bases not matched to a gene; V was cut back by 6 bases and J by 11 bases. The CDR3 coding sequence is TGTGCCAGCAGGGGACAGGGGTGGGAGCAGTACTTC. This translates into CASRGQGWEQYF.

This clonotype appeared a single time. The CDR3 loop reads CASSLRGAQRGTEAFF. The CDR3 nucleotides read TGTGCCAGCAGCTTAAGGGGTGCCCAGAGGGGTACTGAAGCTTTCTTT. V and J are TRBV5-6 and TRBJ1-1; maybe TRBD1 (5 bases). Per the germline V gene, CDR1 is SGHDT and CDR2 is YYEEEE. The CDR3 length is 16 residues. Trimming took off 2 bases at V and 5 bases at J, with 19 bases between the two ends.

The gene calls are TRBV11-3 and TRBJ2-1; a weak D match, TRBD2 (6 bases). The germline CDR1 and CDR2 sequences are SGHNT and YENEEA. This CDR3 has 13 residues. V was shortened by 1 base and J by 12 bases, with 13 bases between the two germline ends. CDR3 region: CASSLGGEFGQFF. The CDR3 nucleotides read TGTGCCAGCAGCTTAGGGGGGGAATTTGGGCAGTTCTTC.

J is TRBJ2-3 and V is TRBV7-9; a possible D gene is TRBD1 (5 bases). This CDR3 has 16 amino acids. The V gene lost 5 bases and the J gene lost 0 bases, with 15 bases spanning the gap. The V gene's germline CDR1 is SEHNR and CDR2 FQNEAQ (reference sequence). This CDR3 is CASSPQGSLSTDTQYF. The DNA of the CDR3 is TGTGCCAGCAGCCCCCAGGGAAGCCTCAGCACAGATACGCAGTATTTT.

This clonotype appeared a few times. As DNA, the CDR3 is TGCAGTGCTAGGCCGAAAGGGGCAGTCAACTATGGCTACACCTTC. It translates to CSARPKGAVNYGYTF. This chain uses TRBV20-1 with TRBJ1-2; D is perhaps TRBD1 (5 bases). Germline V gives CDR1 DFQATT, CDR2 SNEGSKA (reference sequence). V lost 3 bases to trimming and J lost 2 bases, with 16 bases between them. CDR3 length: 15 amino acids.

The CDR3 sequence is CASSYFVGSSYEQYF. CDR3 nucleotides: TGTGCCAGCAGTTACTTTGTCGGGAGCTCCTACGAGCAGTACTTC. V usage is TRBV6-5 and J usage is TRBJ2-7; D perhaps matches TRBD2 (6 bases). Germline V gene sequence: CDR1 MNHEY, CDR2 SVGAGI. Trimming stripped 1 base from V and 0 bases from J, with 10 bases between. This CDR3 region has 15 residues.

The sample holds a few counts of this clonotype. The CDR3 sequence: CASSSPTSGDYNEQFF. DNA for the CDR3: TGTGCCAGCAGTTCCCCCACTAGCGGCGATTACAATGAGCAGTTCTTC. V is TRBV28 and J is TRBJ2-1; 8 nucleotides match TRBD2. The germline gives CDR1 MDHEN, CDR2 SYDVKM. J was trimmed by 4 bases and V by 4 bases; bases with no gene match: 9. The CDR3 totals 16 residues.

This clonotype was seen more than once but under ten times. This chain joins TRBV5-1 and TRBJ2-3; 7 bases align to TRBD1. The germline V gene encodes CDR1 SGHRS and CDR2 YFSETQ. The CDR3 runs to 14 residues. Unmatched junction bases numbered 5, after V lost 2 bases and J lost 5 bases. Here the CDR3 reads CASSLGTVGDTQYF. The CDR3, as DNA: TGCGCCAGCAGCTTAGGGACAGTAGGAGATACGCAGTATTTT. The full variable domain, with the rest looked up from reference TRBV5-1 and TRBJ2-3, is KAGVTQTPRYLIKTRGQQVTLSCSPISGHRSVSWYQQTPGQGLQFLFEYFSETQRNKGNFPGRFSGRQFSNSRSEMNVSTLELGDSALYLCASSLGTVGDTQYFGPGTRLTVL.

The rearrangement uses TRBV10-2 and TRBJ1-2; D not certain. The germline V and J ends were trimmed by 4 bases and 5 bases, with 8 bases remaining between them. Germline V lookup: CDR1 WSHSY, CDR2 SAAADI. This CDR3 is 12 amino acids long. CDR3 sequence reads: CASSVNFYGYTF. For the CDR3, the DNA is TGCGCCAGCAGTGTGAACTTTTATGGCTACACCTTC.

The table lists this clonotype with a few counts. The chain couples TRBV5-1 to TRBJ2-1; TRBD1 aligns across 8 bases. This CDR3 has 15 amino acids. With 1 base clipped from V and 6 bases from J, the junction kept 6 bases outside the gene matches. Germline CDR1 SGHRS, CDR2 YFSETQ. The chain's CDR3 is CASSLIQGAGNEQFF. The CDR3 DNA follows: TGCGCCAGCAGCTTGATTCAGGGGGCCGGCAATGAGCAGTTCTTC.

V gene TRBV5-5 combines with J gene TRBJ1-5; 8 nucleotides line up with TRBD1. Germline CDR1 is SGHKS and CDR2 is YYEKEE (reference sequence). V shed 5 bases and J 4 bases; nucleotides not matched to a gene: 8. This CDR3 spans 15 amino acids. CDR3 region: CASSKGQGLNQPQHF. The CDR3 region has the DNA TGTGCCAGCAGTAAAGGACAGGGTCTTAATCAGCCCCAGCATTTT.

In its sample, this clonotype was seen many times. The rearrangement joins TRBV6-5 to TRBJ1-6; D is ambiguous. Trimming stripped 4 bases from V and 7 bases from J, with 11 bases between. CDR1 is MNHEY, CDR2 SVGAGI, per germline. CDR3 length: 14 amino acids. The chain's CDR3 is CASSSRTDNSPLHF. The CDR3 DNA follows: TGTGCCAGCAGTTCTAGGACTGACAATTCACCCCTCCACTTT.

V and J are TRBV9 and TRBJ2-1; perhaps TRBD2 as D (5 bases). The DNA end is a closer match to TRBJ2-7, so the J assignment may be wrong. Germline V gene sequence: CDR1 SGDLS, CDR2 YYNGEE. The CDR3 length is 15 residues. CDR3 bases: TGTGCCAGCAGCGTAGACCGGGGTACCCACTACGAGCAGTACTTC. The encoded protein is CASSVDRGTHYEQYF.

A few counts support this clonotype. The rearrangement joins TRBV20-1 to TRBJ2-5; 8 bases map to TRBD2. V was clipped by 0 bases and J by 1 base; unmatched bases: 7. CDR3 length: 16 amino acids. Germline V gene sequence: CDR1 DFQATT, CDR2 SNEGSKA (reference sequence). CDR3 region: CSARDLIREGQETQYF. The CDR3 DNA reads TGCAGTGCTAGAGATCTTATACGGGAGGGCCAAGAGACCCAGTACTTC.

The chain couples TRBV15 to TRBJ2-7, with no clear D. In germline, CDR1 is LNHNV, CDR2 YYDKDF (reference sequence). V was pared by 0 bases and J by 4 bases, with 7 bases between. The CDR3 runs 13 residues. This chain's CDR3 is CATSRDKRYEQYF. As DNA, the CDR3 is TGTGCCACCAGCAGAGATAAGAGGTACGAGCAGTACTTC.

This chain connects TRBV6-6 to TRBJ2-4; 8 nucleotides line up with TRBD2. Near its end, the DNA agrees better with TRBJ2-7, so the J call may be wrong. This CDR3 spans 15 amino acids. Germline loops: CDR1 MNHNY, CDR2 SVGAGI (reference sequence). The CDR3 bases are TGTGCCAGCAGGGTCGGGGGGGCCGTCACCTACGAGCAGTACTTC. It translates to CASRVGGAVTYEQYF.

This clonotype appeared once. This chain joins TRBV7-2 and TRBJ2-7, with 9 nucleotides matching TRBD1. The germline gives CDR1 SGHTA, CDR2 FQGNSA. The length of the CDR3 is 15 residues. V gave up 4 bases and J gave up 7 bases; unmatched junction bases: 11. The CDR3 sequence: CASSSPGQGSREQYF. CDR3 in DNA: TGTGCCAGCAGCTCCCCGGGACAGGGCTCCCGTGAGCAGTACTTC.

The chain couples TRBV3-1 to TRBJ2-7; TRBD2 matches at 13 bases. This CDR3 comprises 20 residues. Losses at the gene ends were 0 bases for V and 7 bases for J; bases not matched to a gene: 18. The germline V gene has CDR1 LGHDT and CDR2 YNNKEL (reference sequence). CDR3 DNA sequence: TGTGCCAGCAGCCAAGAAAGGATAAGGGGGACTAGCGGGATCGTGGGGGAGCAGTACTTC. It specifies CASSQERIRGTSGIVGEQYF.

V usage is TRBV20-1 and J usage is TRBJ2-2; weak D call: TRBD2 (5 bases). Trimming shortened V by 3 bases and J by 7 bases, and 18 bases separated the two germline ends. Germline assignment: CDR1 DFQATT and CDR2 SNEGSKA (reference sequence). The CDR3 sequence is 15 residues long. CDR3 sequence (DNA): TGCAGTGCTAGGGTCTCAAACGGAGGTATCGGGGAGCTGTTTTTT. It yields the protein CSARVSNGGIGELFF.

The chain recombines TRBV5-4 with TRBJ2-3; perhaps TRBD2 as D (6 bases). V dropped 2 bases and J dropped 2 bases, with 12 bases sitting between them. The CDR3 length is 15 residues. In germline, CDR1 is SGHNT, CDR2 YYREEE (reference sequence). The CDR3 coding sequence is TGTGCCAGCAGCTTCCTTAGCGGACACACAGATACGCAGTATTTT. Its translation: CASSFLSGHTDTQYF.

This clonotype occurred a few times. The chain uses TRBV4-1 and TRBJ2-3; unclear D gene. V was shortened by 1 base and J by 4 bases, with 6 bases between the two germline ends. In germline, CDR1 is MGHRA, CDR2 YSYEKL. This CDR3 comprises 13 residues. In DNA form, the CDR3 reads TGCGCCAGCAGCCAAGGGGTGGCAGATACGCAGTATTTT. Protein sequence: CASSQGVADTQYF.

The rearrangement links TRBV5-1 to TRBJ1-2; D possibly corresponds to TRBD1 (5 bases). Trimming took off 1 base at V and 4 bases at J, with 14 bases between the two ends. CDR3 length: 15 residues. Germline lookup yields CDR1 SGHRS and CDR2 YFSETQ. The CDR3 DNA sequence: TGCGCCAGCAGCTTGTGGGGGGTCTTTTCCTATGGCTACACCTTC. This encodes CASSLWGVFSYGYTF.

This clonotype was recorded only once. V gene TRBV24-1 combines with J gene TRBJ2-3; TRBD2 is a possible D gene (5 bases). CDR3 length: 14 amino acids. The germline V and J ends were trimmed by 4 bases and 5 bases, with 12 bases remaining between them. Germline CDR1 KGHDR, CDR2 SFDVKD. CDR3 coding DNA: TGTGCCACCAGTGACCAAACACGGGAAGATACGCAGTATTTT. It yields the protein CATSDQTREDTQYF.

This clonotype was seen a single time. The rearrangement uses TRBV5-1 and TRBJ1-1; TRBD1 aligns across 9 bases. The CDR3 sequence is 16 residues long. J was trimmed by 0 bases and V by 0 bases; bases with no gene match: 3. Germline loops: CDR1 SGHRS, CDR2 YFSETQ. Written as DNA, the CDR3 is TGCGCCAGCAGCTTGGCGAGGACAGGGGTGAACACTGAAGCTTTCTTT. Its translation is CASSLARTGVNTEAFF.

The rearrangement uses TRBV20-1 and TRBJ2-2; tentatively, D is TRBD1 (5 bases). In germline, CDR1 is DFQATT, CDR2 SNEGSKA (reference sequence). Trimming took off 0 bases at V and 4 bases at J, with 9 bases between the two ends. CDR3 length: 14 amino acids. The CDR3 DNA sequence: TGCAGTGCTAGAGAACCCAGGGCCACCGGGGAGCTGTTTTTT. Translating gives CSAREPRATGELFF.

The chain's CDR3 is CASSQSSSGDEQYF. The CDR3 DNA reads as TGCGCCAGCAGCCAAAGCTCATCGGGGGACGAGCAGTACTTC. J is TRBJ2-5 and V is TRBV4-1; possibly TRBD2 for D (6 bases). The DNA end lines up better with TRBJ2-7; the J call may be wrong. The length of the CDR3 is 14 residues. Germline values: CDR1 MGHRA, CDR2 YSYEKL.

The gene calls are TRBV5-1 and TRBJ2-5; D might be TRBD2 (5 bases). With the DNA end fitting TRBJ2-7 better, the J assignment may be wrong. This CDR3 has 13 residues. In germline, CDR1 is SGHRS, CDR2 YFSETQ. CDR3 amino acids: CASSSTRAYEQYF. The DNA of the CDR3 is TGCGCCAGCAGCTCGACGCGGGCCTACGAGCAGTACTTC.

This chain uses TRBV29-1 with TRBJ1-5; a possible D gene is TRBD1 (6 bases). This CDR3 comprises 13 residues. CDR1 is SQVTM, CDR2 ANQGSEA, per germline. Trimming took 5 bases from V and 5 from J, leaving 13 bases between them. In nucleotides, the CDR3 is TGCAGCGTTCGCGACAGGTTAGATCAGCCCCAGCATTTT. The encoded protein is CSVRDRLDQPQHF.